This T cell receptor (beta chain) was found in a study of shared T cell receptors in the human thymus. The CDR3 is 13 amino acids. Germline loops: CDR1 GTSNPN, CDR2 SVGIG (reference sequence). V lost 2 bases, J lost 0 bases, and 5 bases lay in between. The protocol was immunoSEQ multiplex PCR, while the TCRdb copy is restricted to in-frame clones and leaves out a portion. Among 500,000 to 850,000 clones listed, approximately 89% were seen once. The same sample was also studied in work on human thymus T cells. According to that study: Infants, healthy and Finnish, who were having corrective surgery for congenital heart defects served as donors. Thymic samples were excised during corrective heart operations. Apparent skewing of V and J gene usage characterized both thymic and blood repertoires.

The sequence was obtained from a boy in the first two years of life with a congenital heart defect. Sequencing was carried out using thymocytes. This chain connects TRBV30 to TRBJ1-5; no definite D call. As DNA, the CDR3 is TGTGCCTGGAGTCAGGATAGCAATCAGCCCCAGCATTTT. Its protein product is CAWSQDSNQPQHF.